These 2 T cell receptor beta chains share one sample of origin, sequenced in a study of identical twins. TCRdb fed the 5' RACE reads into MiXCR, producing one record per CDR3 protein. This sample carries nearly 650,000 distinct CDR3 sequences, around 7.5% of them seen once, and the ten largest clones take over 1.5%. The same sample was also studied in work on yellow fever vaccine responses in identical twins.

Sequenced input: PBMCs. The receptors derive from a young woman in good health.

This clonotype showed up just a few times. The V call is TRBV12-3 or TRBV12-4, the J call TRBJ2-1; D is unclear. CDR3 length equals 14 residues. Trimming took 3 bases from V and 2 from J, leaving 8 bases between them. The CDR3: CASSFPRTYNEQFF. The CDR3 DNA reads as TGTGCCAGCAGTTTTCCCAGAACCTACAATGAGCAGTTCTTC.

This rearrangement joins TRBV14 to TRBJ1-2; D unresolved. CDR1 and CDR2 (germline): SGHDN, FVKESK. The CDR3 is 14 amino acids. The V end was cut by 1 base, the J end by 1 base, with 7 bases between. CDR3 loop: CASSQVTDNYGYTF. CDR3 DNA: TGTGCCAGCAGCCAAGTGACCGATAACTATGGCTACACCTTC.